Following are 20 T cell receptor beta chains from one sample sequenced in a study of T cell responses to AZD1222 COVID-19 vaccine. Generated by immunoSEQ multiplex PCR, the TCRdb table keeps only in-frame clones and is missing some. This sample yields over 150,000 clones, of which roughly 92% are seen a single time; over 0.95% belongs to the top ten. The material was peripheral blood, obtained 28 days after the second AZD1222 dose. These receptors were collected from an adult who received the AZD1222 COVID-19 vaccine.

The rearrangement joins TRBV9 to TRBJ1-3, with 7 bases fitting TRBD1. Per germline, CDR1 SGDLS and CDR2 YYNGEE. V was clipped by 4 bases and J by 7 bases; unmatched bases: 11. This CDR3 comprises 15 residues. The CDR3 DNA reads TGTGCCAGCAGCACATACGACAGGGTGGGGAACACCATATATTTT. Protein: CASSTYDRVGNTIYF. Using reference TRBV9 and TRBJ1-3 for the parts outside the CDR3, the full variable domain is DSGVTQTPKHLITATGQRVTLRCSPRSGDLSVYWYQQSLDQGLQFLIQYYNGEERAKGNILERFSAQQFPDLHSELNLSSLELGDSALYFCASSTYDRVGNTIYFGEGSWLTVV.

The chain uses TRBV7-2 and TRBJ1-2, with D possibly being TRBD1 (5 bases). With 5 bases removed from V and 0 bases from J, the gap between germline ends came to 19 bases. Germline V lookup: CDR1 SGHTA, CDR2 FQGNSA. This CDR3 is built from 17 residues. The CDR3 coding sequence is TGTGCCAGCAGCCCCCATCCAGGGACGCAAGCTAACTATGGCTACACCTTC. Translation gives CASSPHPGTQANYGYTF.

The CDR3 region has the DNA TGTGCCAGCACCAAAGCCAGGGGCTCCTATAATTCACCCCTCCACTTT. This encodes CASTKARGSYNSPLHF. This rearrangement joins TRBV27 to TRBJ1-6; TRBD1 might be the D (6 bases). CDR1 is MNHEY and CDR2 is SMNVEV in the germline V gene (reference sequence). The CDR3 consists of 16 residues. V lost 7 bases, J lost 0 bases, and 13 bases lay in between.

The chain is built from TRBV3-1 (or the pseudogene TRBV3-2) and TRBJ1-4, with D perhaps TRBD1 (5 bases). V dropped 0 bases and J dropped 7 bases, with 12 bases sitting between them. CDR1 is LGHDT, CDR2 YNNKEL, per germline (reference sequence). The CDR3 is 15 residues long. CDR3 region: CASSQDSSQGEKLFF. CDR3 coding DNA: TGTGCCAGCAGCCAAGATTCCAGCCAGGGTGAAAAACTGTTTTTT.

CDR3 amino acids: CASSESAGSYEQYF. Written as DNA, the CDR3 is TGCGCCAGCAGTGAGTCTGCAGGGAGCTACGAGCAGTACTTC. V and J are TRBV10-1 and TRBJ2-7; D is possibly TRBD1 or TRBD2 (5 bases each). Germline loops: CDR1 WNHNN, CDR2 SYGVQD (reference sequence). The V end was cut by 0 bases, the J end by 3 bases, with 9 bases between. This CDR3 has 14 amino acids.

The chain carries TRBV6-2 or TRBV6-3 and TRBJ2-7; 8 nucleotides match TRBD1. Trimming at V came to 4 bases and at J to 2 bases, leaving 4 bases not matched to a gene. CDR3 size: 14 residues. Germline V CDR1 and CDR2: MNHEY, SVGEGT. In nucleotides, the CDR3 is TGTGCCAGCAGTTTCAAGACAGGGGCCTACGAGCAGTACTTC. This encodes CASSFKTGAYEQYF.

The chain links TRBV7-3 to TRBJ2-3; D gene uncertain. CDR1 and CDR2 from the germline V gene are SGHTA and FQGTGA. CDR3 length: 13 amino acids. V shed 2 bases and J shed 1 base, with 4 bases lying between them. CDR3 in DNA: TGTGCCAGCAGCTTAGGCGGCACAGATACGCAGTATTTT. This translates into CASSLGGTDTQYF.

On this clone: The junction departs from germline at one end; a sequencing error may be responsible. The chain is built from TRBV6-1 and TRBJ2-3; TRBD1 agrees at 10 bases. Germline loops: CDR1 MNHNS, CDR2 SASEGT. CDR3 size: 13 residues. CDR3 sequence reads: CASSEDRGQGSNF. CDR3 coding DNA: TGTGCCAGCAGTGAAGACAGGGGACAGGGGAGTAATTTT.

The genes are TRBV28 and TRBJ2-7; no reliable D call. Deletions cut 5 bases from V and 0 bases from J, with 14 bases between. The germline CDR1 and CDR2 sequences are MDHEN and SYDVKM. This CDR3 has 15 amino acids. The CDR3 reads CASSTTAPSSYEQYF. CDR3 nucleotides: TGTGCCAGCAGTACCACGGCACCGAGCTCCTACGAGCAGTACTTC.

The chain has TRBV6-5 and TRBJ2-6; no reliable D call. Germline V gene lookup returns CDR1 MNHEY and CDR2 SVGAGI. This CDR3 is 15 amino acids long. V shed 4 bases and J shed 0 bases, with 7 bases lying between them. The CDR3 DNA reads TGTGCCAGCAGTTCTAGTCGCTCTGGGGCCAACGTCCTGACTTTC. Translation gives CASSSSRSGANVLTF.

The chain combines TRBV28 with TRBJ2-6; D is ambiguous. Trimming took 6 bases from V and 0 from J, leaving 9 bases between them. The germline CDR1 and CDR2 sequences are MDHEN and SYDVKM. The CDR3 spans 15 residues. The CDR3 nucleotides read TGTGCCAGCAGCCTAGGTACCTCTGGGGCCAACGTCCTGACTTTC. Residues: CASSLGTSGANVLTF. The variable domain in full, completed from reference TRBV28 and TRBJ2-6, reads DVKVTQSSRYLVKRTGEKVFLECVQDMDHENMFWYRQDPGLGLRLIYFSYDVKMKEKGDIPEGYSVSREKKERFSLILESASTNQTSMYLCASSLGTSGANVLTFGAGSRLTVL.

The chain has TRBV7-8 and TRBJ1-2; D is uncertain. The CDR3 is made up of 13 amino acids. The V gene lost 5 bases and the J gene lost 7 bases, with 14 bases spanning the gap. The germline V gene encodes CDR1 SGHVS and CDR2 FQNEAQ. The CDR3 loop reads CASSRYEEPGYTF. In DNA form, the CDR3 reads TGTGCCAGCAGCCGTTACGAGGAACCTGGCTACACCTTC.

This clone showed up just a few times. The rearrangement links TRBV7-2 to TRBJ1-3; tentative D call: TRBD1 (6 bases). The CDR3 extends over 16 amino acids. Trimming shortened V by 0 bases and J by 0 bases, and 9 bases separated the two germline ends. CDR1 and CDR2 (germline): SGHTA, FQGNSA. The CDR3 protein is CASSLAAGDSGNTIYF. The CDR3 bases are TGTGCCAGCAGCTTAGCGGCAGGGGACTCTGGAAACACCATATATTTT.

The rearrangement uses TRBV4-1 and TRBJ1-1, with D uncertain. This CDR3 is 13 amino acids long. With 0 bases removed from V and 3 bases from J, the gap between germline ends came to 5 bases. Germline CDR1 reads MGHRA; CDR2 reads YSYEKL. The CDR3 protein is CASSQDPDTEAFF. Written as DNA, the CDR3 is TGCGCCAGCAGCCAAGACCCCGACACTGAAGCTTTCTTT.

The V gene is TRBV6-2 or TRBV6-3, the J gene TRBJ2-2; 7 positions agree with TRBD1. The CDR3 is 16 amino acids. V was pared by 0 bases and J by 4 bases, with 5 bases of the junction left unmatched. Germline V gives CDR1 MNHEY, CDR2 SVGEGT. The CDR3, as DNA: TGTGCCAGCAGTTACTCGAAGGGGGCGGGCACCGGGGAGCTGTTTTTT. It codes for CASSYSKGAGTGELFF.

The rearrangement links TRBV12-5 to TRBJ1-1; 8 bases match TRBD1. V shed 7 bases and J 8 bases; nucleotides not matched to a gene: 9. Germline V gene sequence: CDR1 LGHNT, CDR2 FRNRAP. The CDR3 sequence is 13 residues long. The CDR3 sequence: CASAHGQGVEAFF. The CDR3, as DNA: TGTGCTAGTGCCCATGGACAGGGTGTGGAAGCTTTCTTT.

This sequence joins TRBV7-9 and TRBJ2-1; D possibly uses TRBD1 or TRBD2 (5 bases each). This CDR3 has 17 residues. V lost 0 bases and J lost 0, with 12 bases in between. CDR1 SEHNR and CDR2 FQNEAQ come from the germline V gene (reference sequence). The CDR3 spells CASSLAPGDGSYNEQFF. The CDR3 DNA follows: TGTGCCAGCAGCTTAGCGCCTGGGGACGGCTCCTACAATGAGCAGTTCTTC. The full variable domain, completed using reference TRBV7-9 and TRBJ2-1, is DTGVSQNPRHKITKRGQNVTFRCDPISEHNRLYWYRQTLGQGPEFLTYFQNEAQLEKSRLLSDRFSAERPKGSFSTLEIQRTEQGDSAMYLCASSLAPGDGSYNEQFFGPGTRLTVL.

This rearrangement joins TRBV6-6 to TRBJ1-2; D not certain. The CDR3 is 13 amino acids. Germline V CDR1 and CDR2: MNHNY, SVGAGI (reference sequence). V dropped 6 bases and J dropped 2 bases, with 10 bases sitting between them. The CDR3 loop reads CASRPSGNYGYTF. The CDR3 DNA reads as TGTGCCAGCAGACCCAGTGGCAACTATGGCTACACCTTC.

The chain couples TRBV4-2 to TRBJ2-5; 11 bases are a match to TRBD1. V shed 2 bases and J 3 bases; nucleotides not matched to a gene: 2. CDR1 and CDR2 from the germline V gene are LGHNA and YNFKEQ. The CDR3 sequence is 15 residues long. CDR3 amino acids: CASSQPGQGEETQYF. CDR3 DNA sequence: TGTGCCAGCAGCCAACCGGGACAGGGGGAAGAGACCCAGTACTTC.

The chain joins TRBV21-1 to TRBJ2-6. TRBV21-1 is annotated as a pseudogene. The CDR3 is made up of 19 amino acids. The CDR3 reads CASSKVLPGGVPGANVLTF. In DNA form, the CDR3 reads TGTGCCAGCAGCAAAGTCCTGCCAGGGGGGGTACCTGGGGCCAACGTCCTGACTTTC.